The sequence of this T cell receptor beta chain was determined in a study of T cell responses to AZD1222 COVID-19 vaccine. In the study overall: Analyses pooled second doses at about 4 or about 12 weeks. Overall study results and limits: Repertoires were obtained only post-peak T cell response. The reported proportion of spike-specific TCRs targeting unmutated variant regions was nearly half. Seropositive status at baseline applied to only 5 to 7 AZD1222 recipients.

The germline V gene encodes CDR1 SGHRS and CDR2 YFSETQ. Deletions cut 0 bases from V and 1 base from J, with 10 bases between. This CDR3 has 15 residues. The table came from immunoSEQ multiplex PCR; TCRdb's copy has only in-frame clones and leaves some out. There are more than 110,000 clones in the sample; 85% to 95% occur only once, and roughly 9% lies in the top ten. In the case of this clone: Its target is not known.

The specimen was peripheral blood, collected on day 0 of AZD1222 vaccination. This sequence originates from an adult in good health. The chain links TRBV5-1 to TRBJ1-1; tentative D call: TRBD1 (6 bases). The CDR3 bases are TGCGCCAGCAGCTTGGTCGGGGGCCGGAACACTGAAGCTTTCTTT. Translating gives CASSLVGGRNTEAFF. Full variable domain (remainder filled in from reference TRBV5-1 and TRBJ1-1): KAGVTQTPRYLIKTRGQQVTLSCSPISGHRSVSWYQQTPGQGLQFLFEYFSETQRNKGNFPGRFSGRQFSNSRSEMNVSTLELGDSALYLCASSLVGGRNTEAFFGQGTRLTVV.